The 24 T cell receptor beta chains reported below all come from one sample, sequenced in a study of T cell repertoires in cytomegalovirus infection. Using its own MiXCR run on the reads, TCRdb lists one record per CDR3 protein. The sample contains 130,000 or so distinct CDR3 sequences, about 6.3% of which appear only once. Sequencing used PBMCs. These TCRs come from a human donor in good health (CMV status not recorded). Some clones in this sample may be carry-over from other donors' samples.

This clonotype was seen repeatedly, ten times or more. The chain recombines TRBV6-1 with TRBJ1-3; D may be TRBD1 (5 bases). Between the trimmed V and J ends, which lost 4 bases and 0 bases, there was a span of 7 bases. This CDR3 is 14 amino acids long. CDR1 and CDR2 from the germline V gene are MNHNS and SASEGT. The CDR3: CASSAGGSGNTIYF. CDR3 DNA sequence: TGTGCCAGCAGTGCGGGGGGCTCTGGAAACACCATATATTTT.

This clonotype appeared many times. The V gene is TRBV7-8, the J gene TRBJ2-1; possible D gene TRBD2, 6 bases. This CDR3 is built from 15 residues. V was shortened by 5 bases and J by 6 bases, with 17 bases between the two germline ends. The germline V gene has CDR1 SGHVS and CDR2 FQNEAQ. In DNA, the CDR3 is TGTGCCAGCAGCATCGGGACTCTCAGGCGCAATGAGCAGTTCTTC. Its translation: CASSIGTLRRNEQFF.

This clonotype was counted many times. The chain is built from TRBV2 and TRBJ1-5, with TRBD1 matching over 11 bases. The J segment lost 4 bases and the V segment lost 6 bases, leaving 5 bases of the junction unmatched. The germline V gene has CDR1 SNHLY and CDR2 FYNNEI. The CDR3 spans 15 residues. The CDR3 sequence is CASRHGTGGNQPQHF. In DNA form, the CDR3 reads TGTGCCAGCAGGCACGGGACAGGGGGGAATCAGCCCCAGCATTTT.

This clonotype appeared many times. The V and J genes are TRBV18 and TRBJ1-1; D gene unclear. Looked up from germline, CDR1 is KGHSH and CDR2 is LQKENI. The V and J ends lost 2 bases and 0 bases respectively, with 10 bases between them. The CDR3 is 15 residues long. CDR3 sequence: CASSPTGEMNTEAFF. The CDR3 coding sequence is TGTGCCAGCTCACCAACCGGGGAGATGAACACTGAAGCTTTCTTT.

This clonotype was seen repeatedly, ten times or more. An end of the junction differs from the germline gene, which may be a read error. The chain uses TRBV18 and TRBJ1-5; 8 bases match TRBD1. Germline CDR1 is KGHSH and CDR2 is LQKENI. The CDR3 runs 15 residues. The CDR3, as DNA: TGTGCCAGCTCACCAAACCCAGGGGGCAACCAGCCCCAGCATTTT. It yields the protein CASSPNPGGNQPQHF.

In its sample, this clonotype was seen many times. The chain joins TRBV18 to TRBJ2-3, with TRBD2 matching 8 bases. V lost 5 bases, J lost 0 bases, and 7 bases stayed unmatched. Germline loops: CDR1 KGHSH, CDR2 LQKENI. The CDR3 runs to 16 residues. CDR3 DNA: TGTGCCAGCTCAGCACTAAGCGGGGGTAGCACAGATACGCAGTATTTT. It translates to CASSALSGGSTDTQYF.

This clonotype was seen repeatedly, ten times or more. The chain employs TRBV5-5 and TRBJ2-7; 10 bases map to TRBD2. Germline CDR1 SGHKS, CDR2 YYEKEE (reference sequence). The CDR3 has 16 amino acids. With 4 bases clipped from V and 2 bases from J, the junction kept 9 bases outside the gene matches. The CDR3 region is CASSPSPSGGTYEQYF. CDR3 DNA: TGTGCCAGCAGCCCGTCTCCTAGCGGGGGAACCTACGAGCAGTACTTC.

This clonotype was seen only a few times. The rearrangement uses TRBV7-3 and TRBJ2-3; 8 nucleotides line up with TRBD1. Losses at the gene ends were 8 bases for V and 7 bases for J; bases not matched to a gene: 8. This CDR3 has 13 amino acids. CDR1 and CDR2 (germline): SGHTA, FQGTGA. The CDR3 sequence is CASSQGVKNTQYF. The CDR3 coding sequence is TGTGCCAGCTCACAGGGGGTGAAAAATACGCAGTATTTT. Full variable domain (outside the CDR3, taken from reference TRBV7-3 and TRBJ2-3): GAGVSQTPSNKVTEKGKYVELRCDPISGHTALYWYRQSLGQGPEFLIYFQGTGAADDSGLPNDRFFAVRPEGSVSTLKIQRTERGDSAVYLCASSQGVKNTQYFGPGTRLTVL.

This clonotype came up many times. The chain joins TRBV7-2 to TRBJ2-5; D may match TRBD1 or TRBD2 (5 bases each). This CDR3 has 14 residues. V dropped 5 bases and J dropped 1 base, with 11 bases sitting between them. The germline V gene has CDR1 SGHTA and CDR2 FQGNSA. In DNA form, the CDR3 reads TGTGCCAGCAGCCAGTGGGGACCCCAAGAGACCCAGTACTTC. Protein: CASSQWGPQETQYF.

The V call is TRBV29-1, the J call TRBJ2-1, with D perhaps matching TRBD1 or TRBD2 (5 bases each). CDR1 and CDR2 (germline): SQVTM, ANQGSEA. This CDR3 is built from 13 residues. Deletions cut 7 bases from V and 4 bases from J, with 14 bases between. CDR3 DNA sequence: TGCAGCGCCTTACTCGGGGCTTACAATGAGCAGTTCTTC. Translated, it gives CSALLGAYNEQFF.

At least ten counts were recorded for this clonotype. V and J are TRBV7-2 and TRBJ2-1, with 11 nucleotides matching TRBD2. J gave up 10 bases and V 5 bases, and 10 bases lay outside the gene matches. Germline V gene sequence: CDR1 SGHTA, CDR2 FQGNSA. CDR3 length equals 15 residues. CDR3 coding DNA: TGTGCCAGCAGCACTCGACTAGCGGGGCCCCTGGAGCAGTTCTTC. It yields the protein CASSTRLAGPLEQFF.

This clonotype showed up just a few times. The chain is built from TRBV28 and TRBJ1-1; no firm D call. Germline V gives CDR1 MDHEN, CDR2 SYDVKM. The CDR3 is made up of 14 amino acids. With 5 bases removed from V and 8 bases from J, the gap between germline ends came to 18 bases. CDR3 residues: CASSPHGGTPEAFF. The CDR3 DNA sequence: TGTGCCAGCAGTCCCCACGGAGGAACTCCCGAAGCTTTCTTT.

This clonotype has ten or more counts. The CDR3 loop is CASSNFHEQFF. CDR3 DNA: TGTGCCAGCAGTAATTTCCATGAGCAGTTCTTC. This chain uses TRBV7-8 with TRBJ2-1; D ambiguous. Trimming removed 6 bases from V and 8 bases from J, with 8 bases in between. The CDR3 has 11 residues. Germline CDR1 SGHVS, CDR2 FQNEAQ. The full variable domain, completed using reference TRBV7-8 and TRBJ2-1, is GAGVSQSPRYKVAKRGQDVALRCDPISGHVSLFWYQQALGQGPEFLTYFQNEAQLDKSGLPSDRFFAERPEGSVSTLKIQRTQQEDSAVYLCASSNFHEQFFGPGTRLTVL.

This clonotype occurred many times. The chain carries TRBV7-2 and TRBJ1-5; unclear D gene. Germline V CDR1 and CDR2: SGHTA, FQGNSA. Trimming took off 1 base at V and 6 bases at J, with 13 bases between the two ends. The CDR3 covers 15 residues. The CDR3 DNA sequence: TGTGCCAGCAGCTTAGGGGCCTGGGGAGGTCAGCCCCAGCATTTT. Protein product: CASSLGAWGGQPQHF.

There are many counts of this clonotype. The V and J genes are TRBV19 and TRBJ2-5; tentative D call: TRBD2 (7 bases). CDR3 length: 13 amino acids. CDR1 and CDR2 (germline): LNHDA, SQIVND (reference sequence). V dropped 8 bases and J dropped 7 bases, with 17 bases sitting between them. CDR3 bases: TGTGCCAGTTCCAGCGGGGCCAGGGGGACCCAGTACTTC. Its translation: CASSSGARGTQYF.

The sample holds many counts of this clonotype. The DNA for the CDR3 is TGTGCCAGCAGCCCAGGGACAGGCTGGGATCAGCCCCAGCATTTT. Residues: CASSPGTGWDQPQHF. The chain has TRBV12-3 or TRBV12-4 and TRBJ1-5, with 8 bases lining up with TRBD1. V shed 6 bases and J 5 bases; nucleotides not matched to a gene: 9. The CDR3 loop spans 15 amino acids.

Points on this clonotype: A much bigger clone sits one base away, suggesting this may be a read error. This chain uses TRBV7-9 with TRBJ2-2; D may correspond to TRBD1 or TRBD2 (5 bases each). Germline V CDR1 and CDR2: SEHNR, FQNEAQ (reference sequence). The CDR3 spans 13 residues. CDR3 sequence: CANPTVNTGKLFF. CDR3 coding DNA: TGTGCCAACCCGACAGTGAACACCGGGAAGCTGTTTTTT. Full variable domain (outside the CDR3, taken from reference TRBV7-9 and TRBJ2-2): DTGVSQNPRHKITKRGQNVTFRCDPISEHNRLYWYRQTLGQGPEFLTYFQNEAQLEKSRLLSDRFSAERPKGSFSTLEIQRTEQGDSAMYLCANPTVNTGKLFFGEGSRLTVL.

The chain recombines TRBV7-2 with TRBJ1-1, with D maybe TRBD1 (6 bases). V lost 5 bases and J lost 5, with 18 bases in between. The CDR3 is made up of 15 amino acids. Looked up from germline, CDR1 is SGHTA and CDR2 is FQGNSA. CDR3: CASSGGGGGGTEAFF. CDR3 in DNA: TGTGCCAGCAGCGGGGGGGGCGGGGGGGGGACTGAAGCTTTCTTT.

This clonotype was detected ten times or more. The rearrangement links TRBV7-9 to TRBJ1-4, with D possibly matching TRBD1 (5 bases). The CDR3 length is 15 residues. The ends were cut back, 5 bases at V and 6 bases at J, with 16 bases in the middle. CDR1 and CDR2 (germline): SEHNR, FQNEAQ (reference sequence). The CDR3: CASSPIRGMDEKLFF. In nucleotides, the CDR3 is TGTGCCAGCAGCCCCATCCGGGGGATGGATGAAAAACTGTTTTTT.

This clonotype was observed at least ten times. V and J are TRBV20-1 and TRBJ2-7, with a weak D call TRBD1 (5 bases). The ends were cut back, 6 bases at V and 3 bases at J, with 12 bases in the middle. This CDR3 comprises 12 residues. CDR1 is DFQATT, CDR2 SNEGSKA, per germline (reference sequence). CDR3 region: CSAKRQIYEQYF. CDR3 nucleotides: TGCAGTGCAAAACGACAGATCTACGAGCAGTACTTC.

The table lists this clonotype with a few counts. The CDR3 nucleotides read TGTGCCAGCCGTCCCGGGACAGGGTTTGTGGGGCATGAGCAGTTCTTC. Protein: CASRPGTGFVGHEQFF. The chain links TRBV5-6 to TRBJ2-1; 9 positions match TRBD1. From germline, CDR1 is SGHDT and CDR2 YYEEEE. The CDR3 is made up of 16 amino acids. V lost 7 bases, J lost 8 bases, and 16 bases stayed unmatched.

There are many counts of this clonotype. This chain links TRBV7-8 with TRBJ2-3; 7 bases agree with TRBD1. CDR3 length: 15 residues. CDR1 is SGHVS and CDR2 is FQNEAQ in the germline V gene. With 2 bases clipped from V and 7 bases from J, the junction kept 9 bases outside the gene matches. The CDR3 region has the DNA TGTGCCAGCAGCTTAAAAGGACAGGAGTCGAATACGCAGTATTTT. This gives the protein CASSLKGQESNTQYF. Together with reference TRBV7-8 and TRBJ2-3, the CDR3 gives the full variable domain: GAGVSQSPRYKVAKRGQDVALRCDPISGHVSLFWYQQALGQGPEFLTYFQNEAQLDKSGLPSDRFFAERPEGSVSTLKIQRTQQEDSAVYLCASSLKGQESNTQYFGPGTRLTVL.

This clonotype was counted many times. The J gene is TRBJ2-6, the V gene TRBV19, with a weak D call TRBD2 (5 bases). The germline V gene encodes CDR1 LNHDA and CDR2 SQIVND (reference sequence). Trimming pared 3 bases from V and 0 bases from J, leaving 12 bases between. The CDR3 contains 17 residues. The CDR3 is CASSIWRAVSGANVLTF. Here the CDR3 DNA reads TGTGCCAGTAGTATTTGGCGAGCGGTCTCTGGGGCCAACGTCCTGACTTTC.

This clonotype was detected a few times. The V gene is TRBV6-2 or TRBV6-3, the J gene TRBJ1-5; D uncertain. Germline lookup yields CDR1 MNHEY and CDR2 SVGEGT. Deletions cut 5 bases from V and 1 base from J, with 18 bases between. This CDR3 region has 17 residues. The CDR3 spells CASSPKAQTPSNQPQHF. CDR3 coding DNA: TGTGCCAGCAGTCCTAAGGCGCAGACCCCCAGCAATCAGCCCCAGCATTTT.